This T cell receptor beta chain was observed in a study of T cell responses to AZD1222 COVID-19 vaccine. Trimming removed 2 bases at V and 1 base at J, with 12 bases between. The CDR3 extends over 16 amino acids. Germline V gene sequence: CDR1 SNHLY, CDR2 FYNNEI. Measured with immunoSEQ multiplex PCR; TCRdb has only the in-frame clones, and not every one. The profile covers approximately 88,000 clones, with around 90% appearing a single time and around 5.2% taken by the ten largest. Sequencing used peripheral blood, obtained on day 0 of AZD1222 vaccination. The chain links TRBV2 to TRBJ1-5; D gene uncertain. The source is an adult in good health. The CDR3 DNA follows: TGTGCCAGCAGTGAAAATCTCCAGGAAAGCAATCAGCCCCAGCATTTT. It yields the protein CASSENLQESNQPQHF.